These T cell receptor beta chains were read from a single sample in a study of identical twins. TCRdb re-called the 5' RACE reads with MiXCR, one entry per CDR3 protein. The repertoire holds 1.5 million to 2 million distinct CDR3 sequences, with about 32% as singletons. The sample was cord blood. These TCRs come from a newborn girl in good health. CDR3s include the opening cysteine and the closing phenylalanine or tryptophan. The D gene is left open where the match is weak. Size is omitted from some rows. Given values are once, few, many or a class for expanded clones.

V: TRBV15
size: few
D: -
length: 14
J: TRBJ2-7
DNA: TGTGCCACCAGCAGAGATCTGTTAGGGCGCGAGCAGTACTTC
CDR3: CATSRDLLGREQYF

V: TRBV27
size: once
D: TRBD2
length: 16
J: TRBJ2-7
DNA: TGTGCCAGCAGTCGTAAGGCGGGGGGGCGCTTCAATGAGCAGTACTTC
CDR3: CASSRKAGGRFNEQYF

V: TRBV10-3
size: once
D: -
length: 13
J: TRBJ2-7
DNA: TGTGCCATCAGGAGGGACGCCTCCTACGAGCAGTACTTC
CDR3: CAIRRDASYEQYF

V: TRBV28
size: few
D: TRBD1
length: 16
J: TRBJ2-1
DNA: TGTGCCAGCAGTGCCACCGGGACAGGGGGCTACAATGAGCAGTTCTTC
CDR3: CASSATGTGGYNEQFF

V: TRBV28
size: -
D: TRBD1
length: 14
J: TRBJ2-7
DNA: TGTGCCAGCAGCCGAAGGACAGGGGTTTACGAGCAGTACTTC
CDR3: CASSRRTGVYEQYF

V: TRBV6-6
size: once
D: -
length: 15
J: TRBJ1-6
DNA: TGTGCCAGCAGTTACTCGCACAGGGAAAATTCACCCCTCCACTTT
CDR3: CASSYSHRENSPLHF

V: TRBV27
size: -
D: TRBD1
length: 12
J: TRBJ1-2
DNA: TGTGCCAGCAGAGACAGGGCGCGTGGCTACACCTTC
CDR3: CASRDRARGYTF

V: TRBV18
size: -
D: -
length: 14
J: TRBJ2-7
DNA: TGTGCCAGCTCACTGACCGGGACGCTCGACGAGCAGTACTTC
CDR3: CASSLTGTLDEQYF

V: TRBV20-1
size: few
D: -
length: 14
J: TRBJ2-1
DNA: TGCAGTGCTAAGTTTCGCTTTACCTACAATGAGCAGTTCTTC
CDR3: CSAKFRFTYNEQFF

V: TRBV4-2
size: once
D: TRBD1
length: 15
J: TRBJ1-1
DNA: TGTGCCAGCAGCCCCGACAGGGGCTGGGAGACTGAAGCTTTCTTT
CDR3: CASSPDRGWETEAFF

V: TRBV7-2
size: few
D: TRBD2
length: 15
J: TRBJ2-3
DNA: TGTGCCAGCAGGAGGAGACTAGCCTTTTTAGATACGCAGTATTTT
CDR3: CASRRRLAFLDTQYF

V: TRBV27
size: few
D: -
length: 15
J: TRBJ1-1
DNA: TGTGCCAGCAGTTTACTGCAGGGAGGAAACACTGAAGCTTTCTTT
CDR3: CASSLLQGGNTEAFF

V: TRBV28
size: -
D: -
length: 16
J: TRBJ2-5
DNA: TGTGCCAGCAGCGGCAGATACACGTACTCGGCAGAGACCCAGTACTTC
CDR3: CASSGRYTYSAETQYF

V: TRBV4-2
size: -
D: -
length: 14
J: TRBJ2-5
DNA: TGTGCCAGCAGCCAGCCGCGCCGACCTAATGAGCAGTACTTC
CDR3: CASSQPRRPNEQYF

V: TRBV20-1
size: -
D: TRBD2
length: 16
J: TRBJ2-4
DNA: TGCAGTGCTAGAGGTAGTAGCGGGAGGATCAAAAACATTCAGTACTTC
CDR3: CSARGSSGRIKNIQYF

V: TRBV4-1
size: -
D: TRBD2
length: 16
J: TRBJ2-7
DNA: TGCGCCAGCAGCCAAGCCCTAGCGGAGAAACGGCTCGAGCAGTACTTC
CDR3: CASSQALAEKRLEQYF

V: TRBV10-3
size: many
D: TRBD1
length: 13
J: TRBJ2-5
DNA: TGTGCCATCAGTGAACAGGGGCGAGAGACCCAGTACTTC
CDR3: CAISEQGRETQYF

V: TRBV9
size: -
D: TRBD2
length: 17
J: TRBJ2-3
DNA: TGTGCCAGCAGCGTTAACCTAGCGGGCCTCAGCACAGATACGCAGTATTTT
CDR3: CASSVNLAGLSTDTQYF

V: TRBV20-1
size: -
D: TRBD2
length: 15
J: TRBJ2-5
DNA: TGCAGTGCCGCCCCTACAGCGGGGGACTACAATGAGCAGTACTTC
CDR3: CSAAPTAGDYNEQYF

V: TRBV3-1
size: -
D: -
length: 12
J: TRBJ2-4
DNA: TGTGCCAGCAGCCAAGTAGGCGGCATTCAGTACTTC
CDR3: CASSQVGGIQYF

V: TRBV5-1
size: -
D: -
length: 15
J: TRBJ2-7
DNA: TGCGCCAGCAGCTTTGCCGGGACGTATTCCTACGAGCAGTACTTC
CDR3: CASSFAGTYSYEQYF

V: TRBV7-9
size: few
D: -
length: 15
J: TRBJ2-1
DNA: TGTGCCAGCAGCTTGCCGGGCCAAAAAAACAATGAGCAGTTCTTC
CDR3: CASSLPGQKNNEQFF

V: TRBV6-6
size: few
D: TRBD2
length: 17
J: TRBJ2-7
DNA: TGTGCCAGCAGTTATGGGACTAGCGGGGGGGCTTCCTACGAGCAGTACTTC
CDR3: CASSYGTSGGASYEQYF